These T cell receptor beta chains were read from a single sample in a study of cytomegalovirus exposure and HLA in healthy donors. Using immunoSEQ multiplex PCR, the repertoire was profiled, and TCRdb retains in-frame clones only, with some absent. The table includes about 89,000 clones, 85% detected once. The specimen sequenced was PBMCs. These receptors originate from a man aged 35 to 55 in good health and CMV-seropositive. Both conserved end residues are part of each CDR3. D genes are given only for firm matches. Not all rows give a size; the values are once, few, many and, for expanded clones, a class.

D	V	size	J	DNA	CDR3
-	TRBV29-1	-	TRBJ1-1	TGCAGCGCAAAGACAGTGAACACTGAAGCTTTCTTT	CSAKTVNTEAFF
TRBD1	TRBV5-1	-	TRBJ1-2	TGCGCCAGCAGCTTGGAACAGGGGAATGGCTACACCTTC	CASSLEQGNGYTF
-	TRBV29-1	-	TRBJ1-3	TGCAGCGTACAAGCGATCTCTGGAAACACCATATATTTT	CSVQAISGNTIYF
-	TRBV6-5	-	TRBJ1-2	TGTGCCAGCACCGTCGGGGGAGTAAACTATGGCTACACCTTC	CASTVGGVNYGYTF
-	TRBV6-5	-	TRBJ2-7	TGTGCCAGCAGCCCGGGACTCCCTGGCTACGAGCAGTACTTC	CASSPGLPGYEQYF
TRBD1	TRBV29-1	-	TRBJ1-2	TGCAGCGTCGGGGACAGGGGGGACTATGGCTACACCTTC	CSVGDRGDYGYTF
-	TRBV25-1	-	TRBJ2-7	TGTGCCAGCAGTGGTCCCACAGGGCAGGTGGGAGCCTACGAGCAGTACTTC	CASSGPTGQVGAYEQYF
TRBD2	TRBV2	-	TRBJ2-3	TGTGCCAGCAGCCCTACTAGCGGGGGCACAGATACGCAGTATTTT	CASSPTSGGTDTQYF
-	TRBV6-5	-	TRBJ2-7	TGTGCCAGCAGTTACCGGCGGGACAGCTCCTACGAGCAGTACTTC	CASSYRRDSSYEQYF
-	TRBV27	-	TRBJ2-7	TGTGCCAGCAGTTTAAAACCATGGCCATCCTACGAGCAGTACTTC	CASSLKPWPSYEQYF
TRBD1	TRBV5-1	few	TRBJ1-2	TGCGCCAGCAGCGCCGGGACAGGGTCTGCGAGCTATGGCTACACCTTC	CASSAGTGSASYGYTF
TRBD1	TRBV5-1	-	TRBJ1-4	TGCGCCAGCAGCCCAACAGGGGATCGGCTCGAAAAACTGTTTTTT	CASSPTGDRLEKLFF
TRBD2	TRBV11-3	few	TRBJ2-1	TGTGCCAGCAGCTTAGATGGCACTAGCGGGGGATACAATGAGCAGTTCTTC	CASSLDGTSGGYNEQFF
-	TRBV18	-	TRBJ2-1	TGTGCCAGCTCAACTAGACAGGACCATGAGCAGTTCTTC	CASSTRQDHEQFF
-	TRBV7-8	-	TRBJ1-2	TGTGCCAGCAGCTTAGGGTCCCGGGACTATGGCTACACCTTC	CASSLGSRDYGYTF
TRBD1	TRBV25-1	-	TRBJ2-5	TGTGCCAGCAGTGTACGGCCCGGGACAGGGAGACAAGAGACCCAGTACTTC	CASSVRPGTGRQETQYF
TRBD2	TRBV6-6	-	TRBJ2-1	TGTGCCAGCAGACCCTTAGCGGGAGGAATGGGAAATGAGCAGTTCTTC	CASRPLAGGMGNEQFF
-	TRBV5-3	-	TRBJ2-2	TGTGCCAGCAGCTCGCAGGGCCTGAACACCGGGGAGCTGTTTTTT	CASSSQGLNTGELFF
-	TRBV2	-	TRBJ2-2	TGTGCCAGCAGTCCGATGACAGCTACGAACACCGGGGAGCTGTTTTTT	CASSPMTATNTGELFF
TRBD2	TRBV7-3	-	TRBJ2-1	TGTGCCAGCAGCTTAACTCCTAGCGGGAGGGATGAGCAGTTCTTC	CASSLTPSGRDEQFF
-	TRBV2	-	TRBJ2-5	TGTGCCAGCAGCAGGGTCCGATCCACGGCACTCTCCCAAGAGACCCAGTACTTC	CASSRVRSTALSQETQYF